The next 21 T cell receptor beta chains were all read from a single sample in a study of blood T cell repertoires in COVID-19. Using immunoSEQ multiplex PCR, the repertoire was profiled, and TCRdb retains in-frame clones only, with some absent. Of over 300,000 clones in the sample, roughly 90% were seen once. The sample comprised peripheral blood. These receptors all stem from a man between 18 and 35 years old with active or convalescent COVID-19.

The chain employs TRBV5-4 and TRBJ1-4, with D possibly TRBD1 on 5 matching bases. The germline CDR1 and CDR2 sequences are SGHNT and YYREEE (reference sequence). V was cut by 5 bases and J by 7 bases, with 15 bases left in between. The CDR3 length is 14 residues. CDR3 loop: CASRAGRDGEKLFF. The CDR3, as DNA: TGTGCCAGCAGAGCGGGGAGGGACGGTGAAAAACTGTTTTTT.

This chain links TRBV14 with TRBJ1-2, with unresolved D. V was trimmed by 4 bases and J by 8 bases, leaving 11 bases between them. The CDR3 extends over 12 amino acids. Germline V CDR1 and CDR2: SGHDN, FVKESK. In nucleotides, the CDR3 is TGTGCCAGCAGCCGAGGGTACCGAGGCTACACCTTC. It is translated as CASSRGYRGYTF.

The chain employs TRBV7-9 and TRBJ1-1; D might be TRBD1 (5 bases). V was cut by 5 bases and J by 2 bases, with 18 bases left in between. The CDR3 sequence is 16 residues long. The germline CDR1 and CDR2 sequences are SEHNR and FQNEAQ (reference sequence). The CDR3: CASSPYGSGDNTEAFF. As DNA, the CDR3 is TGTGCCAGCAGCCCCTATGGGTCGGGGGATAACACTGAAGCTTTCTTT.

The gene calls are TRBV11-3 and TRBJ1-1; TRBD1 might be the D (5 bases). V lost 5 bases to trimming and J lost 3 bases, with 10 bases between them. The CDR3 runs to 13 residues. Germline lookup yields CDR1 SGHNT and CDR2 YENEEA. The CDR3 is CASSPQGDTEAFF. Written as DNA, the CDR3 is TGTGCCAGCAGCCCCCAAGGGGACACTGAAGCTTTCTTT.

The rearrangement links TRBV19 to TRBJ2-7, with 9 bases aligning to TRBD1. V shed 8 bases and J 5 bases; nucleotides not matched to a gene: 7. The CDR3 runs to 13 residues. Germline CDR1 reads LNHDA; CDR2 reads SQIVND (reference sequence). In DNA, the CDR3 is TGTGCCAGTTATCCGGGACAGGGTAACGAGCAGTACTTC. Translating gives CASYPGQGNEQYF.

J is TRBJ1-2 and V is TRBV6-4; 9 bases agree with TRBD1. The CDR3 runs to 15 residues. The germline CDR1 and CDR2 sequences are MRHNA and SNTAGT. J lost 2 bases, V lost 4 bases, and 5 bases had no gene match. The CDR3 coding sequence is TGTGCCAGCAGTGTCCACAGGGGGCCCAACTATGGCTACACCTTC. This encodes CASSVHRGPNYGYTF.

This chain joins TRBV19 and TRBJ2-2; maybe TRBD1 (5 bases). The V end lost 6 bases, the J end lost 0 bases, and 14 bases lay between the germline ends. Germline V gives CDR1 LNHDA, CDR2 SQIVND (reference sequence). The CDR3 has 16 residues. The CDR3 loop reads CASSRGASPNTGELFF. In nucleotides, the CDR3 is TGTGCCAGTAGCCGTGGGGCGTCACCGAACACCGGGGAGCTGTTTTTT. The whole variable domain, filled in from reference TRBV19 and TRBJ2-2, reads DGGITQSPKYLFRKEGQNVTLSCEQNLNHDAMYWYRQDPGQGLRLIYYSQIVNDFQKGDIAEGYSVSREKKESFPLTVTSAQKNPTAFYLCASSRGASPNTGELFFGEGSRLTVL.

This chain connects TRBV7-9 to TRBJ1-5, with 7 positions matching TRBD1. This CDR3 contains 17 residues. V shed 3 bases, J shed 0 bases, and the junction held 8 bases outside the gene matches. Germline-derived CDR1 and CDR2 are SEHNR and FQNEAQ (reference sequence). Here the CDR3 DNA reads TGTGCCAGCAGCTTTACAAGACAGGGACATAGCAATCAGCCCCAGCATTTT. The encoded protein is CASSFTRQGHSNQPQHF.

V gene TRBV24-1 combines with J gene TRBJ2-3, with D perhaps matching TRBD2 (6 bases). V was trimmed by 5 bases and J by 4 bases, leaving 21 bases between them. The CDR3 is 17 amino acids. CDR1 is KGHDR and CDR2 is SFDVKD in the germline V gene. CDR3 residues: CATSALWRGSPPDTQYF. In DNA, the CDR3 is TGTGCCACCAGTGCCCTATGGCGGGGATCCCCCCCAGATACGCAGTATTTT.

This clone was recorded only once. V is TRBV6-5 and J is TRBJ1-6; D might be TRBD1 (5 bases). The CDR3 extends over 14 amino acids. Trimming left V 6 bases short and J 6 bases short, with 12 bases between. The germline CDR1 and CDR2 sequences are MNHEY and SVGAGI. CDR3 protein: CASRSGIGNSPLHF. The CDR3 nucleotides read TGTGCCAGCAGATCAGGGATTGGTAATTCACCCCTCCACTTT.

The V call is TRBV7-2, the J call TRBJ2-3; 10 nucleotides agree with TRBD2. Germline-derived CDR1 and CDR2 are SGHTA and FQGNSA. CDR3 length equals 18 residues. With 1 base clipped from V and 9 bases from J, the junction kept 16 bases outside the gene matches. DNA for the CDR3: TGTGCCAGCAGCTTAGGGGCTTCAGCGGGAGGGCCTCAGGGGACGCAGTATTTT. It encodes CASSLGASAGGPQGTQYF. Full variable domain (rest looked up from reference TRBV7-2 and TRBJ2-3): GAGVSQSPSNKVTEKGKDVELRCDPISGHTALYWYRQSLGQGLEFLIYFQGNSAPDKSGLPSDRFSAERTGGSVSTLTIQRTQQEDSAVYLCASSLGASAGGPQGTQYFGPGTRLTVL.

V is TRBV6-5 and J is TRBJ2-5, with TRBD1 identical over 7 bases. Germline V lookup: CDR1 MNHEY, CDR2 SVGAGI. V dropped 7 bases and J dropped 1; count of bases not matched to a gene: 9. The length of the CDR3 is 15 residues. The CDR3 region is CASTLRDRLQETQYF. DNA of the CDR3: TGTGCCAGCACCTTAAGGGACAGACTCCAAGAGACCCAGTACTTC.

This rearrangement joins TRBV3-1 (or the pseudogene TRBV3-2) to TRBJ1-2; a weak D match, TRBD1 (6 bases). The CDR3 sequence is 16 residues long. Germline loops: CDR1 LGHDT, CDR2 YNNKEL (reference sequence). V lost 3 bases and J lost 8, with 22 bases in between. This CDR3 is CASSQYVGPPTGGYTF. The CDR3 DNA follows: TGTGCCAGCAGCCAGTACGTGGGGCCACCCACAGGGGGCTACACCTTC.

The chain carries TRBV27 and TRBJ2-7; TRBD2 might be the D (6 bases). Germline V CDR1 and CDR2: MNHEY, SMNVEV (reference sequence). The ends were cut back, 6 bases at V and 6 bases at J, with 18 bases in the middle. CDR3 size: 14 residues. The CDR3 DNA sequence: TGTGCCAGCAGCCGCCCCGGGAGAGAGGTCGAGCAGTACTTC. This sequence encodes CASSRPGREVEQYF.

This rearrangement joins TRBV15 to TRBJ2-3; D gene ambiguous. V gave up 0 bases and J gave up 2 bases, with 3 bases separating them. CDR3 length: 13 residues. CDR1 is LNHNV, CDR2 YYDKDF, per germline (reference sequence). CDR3 sequence: CATSRELTDTQYF. CDR3 in DNA: TGTGCCACCAGCAGAGAACTCACAGATACGCAGTATTTT.

CDR3: CASSSYTEAFF. The CDR3 nucleotides are TGTGCCAGCAGTTCCTACACTGAAGCTTTCTTT. The chain combines TRBV6-5 with TRBJ1-1; D is unclear. Germline V CDR1 and CDR2: MNHEY, SVGAGI. Between the trimmed V and J ends, which lost 4 bases and 3 bases, there was a span of 3 bases. This CDR3 comprises 11 residues.

The chain links TRBV19 to TRBJ1-4, with a possible D match to TRBD1 (6 bases). CDR1 LNHDA and CDR2 SQIVND come from the germline V gene (reference sequence). The ends were cut back, 6 bases at V and 6 bases at J, with 17 bases in the middle. The CDR3 spans 15 residues. The CDR3 nucleotides are TGTGCCAGTAGCTACGGACAGAGGTACTATGAAAAACTGTTTTTT. This encodes CASSYGQRYYEKLFF.

V gene TRBV2 combines with J gene TRBJ2-2, with TRBD2 as a possible D gene (6 bases). This CDR3 has 15 amino acids. The germline gives CDR1 SNHLY, CDR2 FYNNEI. The V gene lost 6 bases and the J gene lost 0 bases, with 11 bases spanning the gap. CDR3 DNA sequence: TGTGCCAGCAGGGGGGGAGGTCCGAACACCGGGGAGCTGTTTTTT. It specifies CASRGGGPNTGELFF.

Of note for this clone: Other DNA sequences within the sample encode an identical CDR3. The chain employs TRBV11-3 and TRBJ2-1; possibly TRBD2 for D (6 bases). The CDR3 has 14 amino acids. The V end was cut by 1 base, the J end by 5 bases, with 9 bases between. Germline values: CDR1 SGHNT, CDR2 YENEEA. CDR3: CASSLAGLNNEQFF. The DNA of the CDR3 is TGTGCCAGCAGCTTAGCCGGACTAAACAATGAGCAGTTCTTC.

The V and J genes are TRBV24-1 and TRBJ2-5, with 7 bases lining up with TRBD2. With V trimmed by 7 bases and J by 0 bases, 4 bases remained unmatched. This CDR3 spans 14 amino acids. Germline CDR1 reads KGHDR; CDR2 reads SFDVKD. The CDR3 sequence: CATSRDYDQETQYF. The DNA of the CDR3 is TGTGCCACCAGCCGGGACTATGACCAAGAGACCCAGTACTTC.

This clone was detected a few times. This rearrangement joins TRBV6-2 or TRBV6-3 to TRBJ1-5; TRBD1 is a possible D gene (6 bases). Germline assignment: CDR1 MNHEY and CDR2 SVGEGT. The V gene lost 2 bases and the J gene lost 6 bases, with 11 bases spanning the gap. This CDR3 region has 14 residues. CDR3 amino acids: CASSYLGGVQPQHF. In DNA, the CDR3 is TGTGCCAGCAGTTACCTAGGGGGGGTTCAGCCCCAGCATTTT.